A selection of T cell receptor beta chains follows, all from one sample in a study of cytomegalovirus exposure and HLA in healthy donors. Measured with immunoSEQ multiplex PCR; TCRdb has only the in-frame clones, and not every one. Counted here are just over 150,000 clones, roughly 85% occurring once; the ten biggest clones make up 0.85% to 1%. What was sequenced was PBMCs. These receptors originate from a woman aged 45 to 65 in good health and CMV-seropositive. CDR3s leave out the opening cysteine and the closing phenylalanine or tryptophan.

>TRBV4-3
ASSPDRGGNYGYT
>TRBV2
ASSEALAGAHEQY
>TRBV9
ASSPRQDTQY
>TRBV6-1
ASSEFRRANYGYT
>TRBV5-6
ASSLAARPLIWQETQY
>TRBV5-4
ASSLAGGANTEAF
>TRBV7-2
ASSFSSGGGSYEQY
>TRBV29-1
SVEVGTASTDTQY
>TRBV28
ASSLGTGHYEQY
>TRBV13
ASSLGAVSNEKLF
>TRBV5-1
ASSDPSGGAYEQF
>TRBV5-1
ASSLAPSGQGYTEAF
>TRBV7-3
ASSLGWGDTEAF
>TRBV5-4
ASSLDGGSQETQY
>TRBV2
ASRRTGTSDSYEQY
>TRBV6-5
ASSYSGENTGELF
>TRBV30
AWSRGHTSGNTIY
>TRBV4-3
ASSQGEGGADTEAF
>TRBV19
ASSIAGTGLGEQY
>TRBV2
ASRTPGKNPTGELF
>TRBV19
ASSIISRDQPQH
>TRBV11-3
ASSREPSYNEQF
>TRBV7-2
ASSRDRQPQH
>TRBV2
ASSAGRAGRRSPLH
>TRBV7-2
ASSLGANQPQH
>TRBV6-4
ASSDLAGGYNEQF
>TRBV28
ATEPSNQPQH
>TRBV30
ASTGADDTDTQY
>TRBV2
ASSEDHNTEAF
>TRBV5-1
ASSLFGQGGYNEQF
>TRBV7-9
ASSRVPDTQY
>TRBV7-9
ASSWKQGNEQF
>TRBV27
ASSTPSGRGTGELF
>TRBV28
ASSSVTHSGNTIY
>TRBV7-9
ASSLGGHRASYEQY
>TRBV7-8
ASRDRSSEQY
>TRBV28
ASNSQGAANEKLF
>TRBV6-1
ASSEVGSQPQH
>TRBV10-3
AIRTDTDYGYT
>TRBV4-3
ASSLQGVAANIQY
>TRBV4-1
ASSQEPVNQPQH
>TRBV19
ASSTLDRVPGYT
>TRBV4-2
ASSQGAVGTQY
>TRBV4-1
ASSQVGLAGGETQY
>TRBV18
ASSPILGTSRVGTDTQY
>TRBV2
ASKTGAMNTEAF
>TRBV6-1
ASSEVREGTEAF
>TRBV4-2
ASSQDRGLSYEQY
>TRBV21-1
ASSNGTEYPDTQY
>TRBV27
ASSRNRQGAGAF
>TRBV9
ASSDPMGGASTDTQY
>TRBV6-5
ASSDQQGSEAF
>TRBV18
ASSPPGQRLNTEAF
>TRBV5-8
ASSLIGPRG
>TRBV5-5
ASSLGHALNTEAF